This record looks at one TCR beta chain sequence and its context. This sample was taken from a study of CD8 T cells in Susac syndrome. The wider study: At blood draw, Susac syndrome patients were therapy-naive, on corticosteroids, or on intravenous immunoglobulin alone.

cDNA came from approximately 0.5 to 1 ug RNA primed by random hexamers. TCRdb called the immunoSEQ multiplex PCR reads again in MiXCR, with one record for every CDR3 protein. The data show around 81,000 distinct CDR3 sequences, with 94% seen just once and 0.85% to 1% held by the top ten. Germline V CDR1 and CDR2: MDHEN, SYDVKM. After removal of 5 bases from V and 6 bases from J, the junction contained 11 bases not matched to a gene. The CDR3 runs to 17 residues. Sequenced material: CD8+ T cells from PBMCs. The chain couples TRBV28 to TRBJ2-7, with 15 bases fitting TRBD2. The sequence came from a human donor with Susac syndrome. In nucleotides, the CDR3 is TGTGCCAGCAGTGGACTAGCGGGAGGGCCGGTACCCTTCGAGCAGTACTTC. Translation: CASSGLAGGPVPFEQYF. Full variable domain (rest looked up from reference TRBV28 and TRBJ2-7): DVKVTQSSRYLVKRTGEKVFLECVQDMDHENMFWYRQDPGLGLRLIYFSYDVKMKEKGDIPEGYSVSREKKERFSLILESASTNQTSMYLCASSGLAGGPVPFEQYFGPGTRLTVT.